This T cell receptor (beta chain) comes out of a study of T cells in localized non-small cell lung cancer. Data came from immunoSEQ multiplex PCR; TCRdb stores just in-frame clones and leaves some out. The sample lists 1,700 or so clones, around a third seen once, with 7% in the top ten. V shed 2 bases, J shed 6 bases, and the junction held 7 bases outside the gene matches. Germline V lookup: CDR1 SGHNT, CDR2 YENEEA. The length of the CDR3 is 15 residues. Study-level points and caveats: Adjacent uninvolved lung tissue had the highest T cell clonality, exceeding tumor.

This clone is labeled medium-sized. Its antigen is not identified. This sequence was found in a female donor of 60 years or more with stage II squamous cell lung carcinoma. Sequencing was performed on lung tumor tissue, taken before any cancer treatment. V is TRBV11-3 and J is TRBJ1-5; the match to TRBD1 covers 7 bases. The CDR3 is CASSLRQGNAQPQHF. CDR3 nucleotides: TGTGCCAGCAGCTTAAGACAGGGCAACGCTCAGCCCCAGCATTTT.